The 9 T cell receptor beta chains listed next were all sequenced from one sample in a study of Ad26.COV2.S vaccination and SARS-CoV-2 variants. Treatment here: roughly 18 received Ad26.COV2.S at low or high dose, single or two shots; roughly five received placebo; per-sample allocation not given. It was on day 63 after the first vaccine or placebo injection that samples were taken. The method was immunoSEQ multiplex PCR; TCRdb's version includes in-frame clones alone and lacks a portion of them. The table has hundreds of thousands of clones, 89% seen once. This specimen was peripheral blood, taken in a trial of Ad26.COV2.S vaccine versus placebo. These receptors originate from a person aged 18-65 years who received the Ad26.COV2.S COVID-19 vaccine or a placebo.

This chain connects TRBV18 to TRBJ2-6; D is unresolved. CDR1 and CDR2 (germline): KGHSH, LQKENI. The CDR3 runs 17 residues. V was shortened by 0 bases and J by 2 bases, with 11 bases between the two germline ends. The CDR3 nucleotides are TGTGCCAGCTCACCACCATGGGCCATGCCTGGGGCCAACGTCCTGACTTTC. It codes for CASSPPWAMPGANVLTF.

J is TRBJ2-7 and V is TRBV29-1, with a weak D call TRBD1 (6 bases). CDR1 SQVTM and CDR2 ANQGSEA come from the germline V gene. CDR3 length: 13 amino acids. Trimming stripped 4 bases from V and 3 bases from J, with 13 bases between. CDR3 amino acids: CSVGDRDNYEQYF. The CDR3 nucleotides read TGCAGCGTTGGGGACCGGGACAACTACGAGCAGTACTTC.

The chain couples TRBV6-5 to TRBJ2-7, with 8 nucleotides matching TRBD2. With 0 bases clipped from V and 2 bases from J, the junction kept 3 bases outside the gene matches. Germline V lookup: CDR1 MNHEY, CDR2 SVGAGI. The CDR3 extends over 15 amino acids. The CDR3 sequence is CASSYSGLAPYEQYF. The CDR3 coding sequence is TGTGCCAGCAGTTACTCAGGACTAGCCCCCTACGAGCAGTACTTC.

Notes on this clone: Other DNA sequences within the sample encode an identical CDR3. The gene calls are TRBV19 and TRBJ2-5; perhaps D is TRBD1 or TRBD2 (5 bases each). The germline CDR1 and CDR2 sequences are LNHDA and SQIVND (reference sequence). V dropped 6 bases and J dropped 5 bases, with 16 bases sitting between them. The CDR3 runs 14 residues. CDR3 sequence (DNA): TGTGCCAGTAGGTCCGACCAGGGACGTGAGACCCAGTACTTC. This codes for CASRSDQGRETQYF.

This chain joins TRBV19 and TRBJ1-2, with 8 bases that match TRBD1. In germline, CDR1 is LNHDA, CDR2 SQIVND (reference sequence). The length of the CDR3 is 15 residues. The V and J ends lost 5 bases and 4 bases, in that order; junction bases with no gene match: 9. This CDR3 is CASSATGGGAYGYTF. In DNA, the CDR3 is TGTGCCAGTAGTGCCACAGGGGGAGGCGCCTATGGCTACACCTTC.

This chain uses TRBV7-6 with TRBJ2-3; D is unresolved. Trimming removed 5 bases at V and 6 bases at J, with 6 bases between. CDR3 length equals 11 residues. CDR1 is SGHVS and CDR2 is FNYEAQ in the germline V gene. The CDR3 DNA sequence: TGTGCCAGCAGCGTCCGGGATACGCAGTATTTT. Amino acids: CASSVRDTQYF. The full variable domain, rest sourced from reference TRBV7-6 and TRBJ2-3, is GAGVSQSPRYKVTKRGQDVALRCDPISGHVSLYWYRQALGQGPEFLTYFNYEAQQDKSGLPNDRFSAERPEGSISTLTIQRTEQRDSAMYRCASSVRDTQYFGPGTRLTVL.

The chain is built from TRBV7-2 and TRBJ1-2; 9 nucleotides line up with TRBD1. From germline, CDR1 is SGHTA and CDR2 FQGNSA. The trim removed 6 bases at V and 8 bases at J, leaving 10 bases unmatched. The CDR3 runs to 14 residues. The CDR3 spells CASSQGTGLGGYTF. The CDR3 nucleotides read TGTGCCAGCAGTCAAGGGACAGGGTTAGGCGGCTACACCTTC.

This clone was detected many times. The chain joins TRBV6-5 to TRBJ2-5, with TRBD2 matching over 8 bases. CDR3 size: 13 residues. J was trimmed by 5 bases and V by 6 bases; bases with no gene match: 5. Germline CDR1 reads MNHEY; CDR2 reads SVGAGI. In DNA form, the CDR3 reads TGTGCCAGCAGGGGGAGCGGGGGTGAGACCCAGTACTTC. Its protein product is CASRGSGGETQYF.

The rearrangement joins TRBV5-1 to TRBJ2-7; weak D call: TRBD1 (6 bases). Germline V gene lookup returns CDR1 SGHRS and CDR2 YFSETQ. The CDR3 has 15 residues. Trimming cost V 0 bases and J 3 bases, with 13 bases left between them. This CDR3 reads CASSLAEGVFYEQYF. As DNA, the CDR3 is TGCGCCAGCAGCTTGGCCGAGGGGGTCTTCTACGAGCAGTACTTC.